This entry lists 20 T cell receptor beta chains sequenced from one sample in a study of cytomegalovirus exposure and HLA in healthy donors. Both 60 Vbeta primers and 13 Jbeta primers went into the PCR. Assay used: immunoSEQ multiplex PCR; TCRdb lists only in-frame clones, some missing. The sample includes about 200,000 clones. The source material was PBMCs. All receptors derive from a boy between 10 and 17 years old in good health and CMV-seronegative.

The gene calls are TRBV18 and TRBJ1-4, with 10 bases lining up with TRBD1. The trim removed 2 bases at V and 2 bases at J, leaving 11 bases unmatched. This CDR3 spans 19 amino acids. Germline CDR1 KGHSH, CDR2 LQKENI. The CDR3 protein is CASSPKGTGDSGTNEKLFF. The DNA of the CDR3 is TGTGCCAGCTCACCAAAAGGGACAGGGGACTCTGGGACTAATGAAAAACTGTTTTTT.

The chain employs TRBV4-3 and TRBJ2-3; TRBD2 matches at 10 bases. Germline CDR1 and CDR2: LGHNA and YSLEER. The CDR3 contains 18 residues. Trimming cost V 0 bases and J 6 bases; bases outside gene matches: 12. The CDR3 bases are TGCGCCAGCAGCCAAGATCGGGTAGCAGCGGGGGGGGTGGATACGCAGTATTTT. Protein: CASSQDRVAAGGVDTQYF.

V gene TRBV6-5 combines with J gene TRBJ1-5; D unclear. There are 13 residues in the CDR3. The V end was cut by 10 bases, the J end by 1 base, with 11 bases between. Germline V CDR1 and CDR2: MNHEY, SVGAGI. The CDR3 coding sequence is TGTGCCACCCAGCCGGGAAGCAATCAGCCCCAGCATTTT. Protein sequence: CATQPGSNQPQHF.

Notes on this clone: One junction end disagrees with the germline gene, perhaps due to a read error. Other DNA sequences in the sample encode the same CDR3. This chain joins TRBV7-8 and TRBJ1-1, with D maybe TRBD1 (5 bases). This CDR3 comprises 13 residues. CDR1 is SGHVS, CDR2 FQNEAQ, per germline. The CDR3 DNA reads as TGTGCCAGCAGCTTGGGGGGAGGCACTGAAGCCTTCTTT. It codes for CASSLGGGTEAFF.

For the CDR3, the DNA is TGCGCCAGCAGTGAGAAGCGAGACGAGCAGTACTTC. Residues: CASSEKRDEQYF. The gene calls are TRBV10-1 and TRBJ2-5; D gene uncertain. The DNA matches TRBJ2-7 better at its end, which makes the J call doubtful. CDR3 length: 12 residues. From germline, CDR1 is WNHNN and CDR2 SYGVQD (reference sequence).

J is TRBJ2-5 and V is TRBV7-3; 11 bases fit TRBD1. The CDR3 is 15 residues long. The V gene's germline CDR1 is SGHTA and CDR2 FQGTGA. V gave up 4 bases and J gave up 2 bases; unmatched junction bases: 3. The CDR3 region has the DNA TGTGCCAGCAGCTCTGGACAGGGGGCACAAGAGACCCAGTACTTC. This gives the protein CASSSGQGAQETQYF. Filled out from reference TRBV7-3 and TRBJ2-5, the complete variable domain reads GAGVSQTPSNKVTEKGKYVELRCDPISGHTALYWYRQSLGQGPEFLIYFQGTGAADDSGLPNDRFFAVRPEGSVSTLKIQRTERGDSAVYLCASSSGQGAQETQYFGPGTRLLVL.

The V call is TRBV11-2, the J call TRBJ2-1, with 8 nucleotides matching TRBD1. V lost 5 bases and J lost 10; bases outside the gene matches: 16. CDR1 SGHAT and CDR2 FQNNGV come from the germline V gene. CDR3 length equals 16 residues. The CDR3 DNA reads TGTGCCAGCAGCCCCGCCCCCAGGACAGGGTACTACGAGCAGTTCTTC. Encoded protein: CASSPAPRTGYYEQFF. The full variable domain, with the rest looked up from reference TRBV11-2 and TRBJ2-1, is EAGVAQSPRYKIIEKRQSVAFWCNPISGHATLYWYQQILGQGPKLLIQFQNNGVVDDSQLPKDRFSAERLKGVDSTLKIQPAKLEDSAVYLCASSPAPRTGYYEQFFGPGTRLTVL.

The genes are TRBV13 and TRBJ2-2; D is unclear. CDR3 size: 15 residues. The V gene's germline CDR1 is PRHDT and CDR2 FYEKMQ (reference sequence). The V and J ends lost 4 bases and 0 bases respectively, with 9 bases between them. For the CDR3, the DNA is TGTGCCAGCAGCTCGACTCCTACGAACACCGGGGAGCTGTTTTTT. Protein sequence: CASSSTPTNTGELFF.

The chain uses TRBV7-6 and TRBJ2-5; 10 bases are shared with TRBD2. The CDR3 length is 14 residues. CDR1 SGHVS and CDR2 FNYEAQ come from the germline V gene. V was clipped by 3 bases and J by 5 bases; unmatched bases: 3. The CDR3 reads CASSLGLAYETQYF. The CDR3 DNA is TGTGCCAGCAGCTTGGGACTAGCGTACGAGACCCAGTACTTC.

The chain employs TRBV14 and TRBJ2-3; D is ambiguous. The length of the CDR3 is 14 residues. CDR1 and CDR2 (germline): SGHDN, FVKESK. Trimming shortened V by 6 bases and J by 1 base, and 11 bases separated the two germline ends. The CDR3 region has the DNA TGTGCCAGCAGTCCAGGATTCCGCACAGATACGCAGTATTTT. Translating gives CASSPGFRTDTQYF.

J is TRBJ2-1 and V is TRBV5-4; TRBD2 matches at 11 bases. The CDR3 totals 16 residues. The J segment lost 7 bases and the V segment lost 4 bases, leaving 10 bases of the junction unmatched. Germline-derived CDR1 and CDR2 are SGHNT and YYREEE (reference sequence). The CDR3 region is CASSPGLAGGWNEQFF. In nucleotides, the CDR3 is TGTGCCAGCAGCCCCGGGCTAGCGGGGGGCTGGAATGAGCAGTTCTTC.

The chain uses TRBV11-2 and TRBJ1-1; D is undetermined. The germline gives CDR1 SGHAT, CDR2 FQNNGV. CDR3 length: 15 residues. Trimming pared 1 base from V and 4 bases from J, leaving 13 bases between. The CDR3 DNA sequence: TGTGCCAGCAGCTTAGTTCGTATTTCGTCCACTGAAGCTTTCTTT. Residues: CASSLVRISSTEAFF.

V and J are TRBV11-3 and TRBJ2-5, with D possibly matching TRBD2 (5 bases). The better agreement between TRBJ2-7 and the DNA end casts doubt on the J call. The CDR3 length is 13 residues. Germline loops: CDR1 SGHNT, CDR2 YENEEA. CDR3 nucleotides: TGTGCCAGCAGCTTCGGACTTAACTACGAGCAGTACTTC. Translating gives CASSFGLNYEQYF.

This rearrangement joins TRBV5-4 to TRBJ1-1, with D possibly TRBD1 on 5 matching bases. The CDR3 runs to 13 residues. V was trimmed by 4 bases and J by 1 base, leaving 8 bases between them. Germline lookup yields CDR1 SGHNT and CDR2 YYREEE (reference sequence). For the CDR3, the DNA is TGTGCCAGCAGCCCCACAGGGAACACTGAAGCTTTCTTT. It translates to CASSPTGNTEAFF.

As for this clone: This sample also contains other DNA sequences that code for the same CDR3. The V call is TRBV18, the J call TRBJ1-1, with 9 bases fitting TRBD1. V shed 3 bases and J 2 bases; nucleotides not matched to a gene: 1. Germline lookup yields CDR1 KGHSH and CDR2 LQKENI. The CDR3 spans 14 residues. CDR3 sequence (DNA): TGTGCCAGCTCACCGGACAGGGGCAACACTGAAGCTTTCTTT. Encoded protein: CASSPDRGNTEAFF.

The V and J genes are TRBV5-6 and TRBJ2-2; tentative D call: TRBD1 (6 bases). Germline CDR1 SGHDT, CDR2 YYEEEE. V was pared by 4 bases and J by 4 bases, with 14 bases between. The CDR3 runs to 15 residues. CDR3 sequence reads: CASSPLRGGTGELFF. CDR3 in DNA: TGTGCCAGCAGCCCGCTGAGAGGGGGCACCGGGGAGCTGTTTTTT. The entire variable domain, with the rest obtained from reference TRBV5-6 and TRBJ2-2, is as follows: DAGVTQSPTHLIKTRGQQVTLRCSPKSGHDTVSWYQQALGQGPQFIFQYYEEEERQRGNFPDRFSGHQFPNYSSELNVNALLLGDSALYLCASSPLRGGTGELFFGEGSRLTVL.

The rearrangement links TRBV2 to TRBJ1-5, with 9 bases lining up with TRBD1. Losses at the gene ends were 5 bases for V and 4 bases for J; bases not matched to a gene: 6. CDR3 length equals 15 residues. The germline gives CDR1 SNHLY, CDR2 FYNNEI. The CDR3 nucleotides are TGTGCCAGCAGTCCTTGGACAGGGGAGAATCAGCCCCAGCATTTT. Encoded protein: CASSPWTGENQPQHF.

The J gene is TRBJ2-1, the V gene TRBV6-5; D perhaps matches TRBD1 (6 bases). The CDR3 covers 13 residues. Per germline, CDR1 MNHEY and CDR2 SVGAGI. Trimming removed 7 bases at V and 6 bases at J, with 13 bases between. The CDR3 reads CASTKTGFNEQFF. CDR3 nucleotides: TGTGCCAGCACCAAAACAGGGTTCAATGAGCAGTTCTTC.

The CDR3 DNA is TGTGCCAGCAGCTCGGGATTCCGGAGCGGCACTTCCGGAAACACCATATATTTT. Protein: CASSSGFRSGTSGNTIYF. J is TRBJ1-3 and V is TRBV9; no definite D call. CDR1 is SGDLS, CDR2 YYNGEE, per germline. The CDR3 spans 18 residues. Trimming took off 4 bases at V and 4 bases at J, with 24 bases between the two ends. Looking up the rest from reference TRBV9 and TRBJ1-3 gives the full variable domain: DSGVTQTPKHLITATGQRVTLRCSPRSGDLSVYWYQQSLDQGLQFLIQYYNGEERAKGNILERFSAQQFPDLHSELNLSSLELGDSALYFCASSSGFRSGTSGNTIYFGEGSWLTVV.

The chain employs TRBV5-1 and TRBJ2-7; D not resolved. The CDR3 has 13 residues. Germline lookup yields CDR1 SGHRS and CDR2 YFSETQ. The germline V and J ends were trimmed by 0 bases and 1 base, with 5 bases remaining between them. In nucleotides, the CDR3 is TGCGCCAGCAGCTTGGCCGTATCCTACGAGCAGTACTTC. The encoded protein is CASSLAVSYEQYF.